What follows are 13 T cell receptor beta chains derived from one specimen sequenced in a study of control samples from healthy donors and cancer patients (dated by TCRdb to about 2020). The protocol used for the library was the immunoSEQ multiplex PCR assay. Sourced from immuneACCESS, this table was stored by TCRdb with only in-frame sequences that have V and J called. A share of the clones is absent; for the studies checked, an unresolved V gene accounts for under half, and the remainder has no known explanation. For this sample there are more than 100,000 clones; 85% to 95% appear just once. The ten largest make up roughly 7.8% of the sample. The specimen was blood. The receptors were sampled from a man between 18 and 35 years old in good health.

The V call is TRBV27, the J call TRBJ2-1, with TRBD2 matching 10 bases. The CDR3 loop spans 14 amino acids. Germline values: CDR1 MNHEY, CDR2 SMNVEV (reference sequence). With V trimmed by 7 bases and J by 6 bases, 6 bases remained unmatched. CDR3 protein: CASKETSGFNEQFF. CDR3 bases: TGTGCCAGCAAAGAGACTAGCGGGTTCAATGAGCAGTTCTTC.

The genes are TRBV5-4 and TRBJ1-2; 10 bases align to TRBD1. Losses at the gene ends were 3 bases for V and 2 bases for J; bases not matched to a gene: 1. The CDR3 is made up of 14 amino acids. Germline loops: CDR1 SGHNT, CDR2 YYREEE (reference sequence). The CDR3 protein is CASSSTGGNYGYTF. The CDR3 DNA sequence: TGTGCCAGCAGCTCGACAGGGGGCAACTATGGCTACACCTTC. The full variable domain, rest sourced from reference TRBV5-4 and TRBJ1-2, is ETGVTQSPTHLIKTRGQQVTLRCSSQSGHNTVSWYQQALGQGPQFIFQYYREEENGRGNFPPRFSGLQFPNYSSELNVNALELDDSALYLCASSSTGGNYGYTFGSGTRLTVV.

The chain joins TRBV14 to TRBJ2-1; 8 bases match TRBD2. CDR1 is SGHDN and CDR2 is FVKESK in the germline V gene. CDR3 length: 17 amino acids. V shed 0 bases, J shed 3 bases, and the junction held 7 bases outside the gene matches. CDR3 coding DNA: TGTGCCAGCAGCCAAGACCCCTGGCGGGGGGTCTACAATGAGCAGTTCTTC. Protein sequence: CASSQDPWRGVYNEQFF.

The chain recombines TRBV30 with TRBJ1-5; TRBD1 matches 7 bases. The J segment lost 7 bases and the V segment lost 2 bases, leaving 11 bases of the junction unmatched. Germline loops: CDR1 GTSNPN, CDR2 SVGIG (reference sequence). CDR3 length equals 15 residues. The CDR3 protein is CAWSLWDRSGQPQHF. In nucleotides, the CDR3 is TGTGCCTGGAGTCTGTGGGACAGATCGGGCCAGCCCCAGCATTTT.

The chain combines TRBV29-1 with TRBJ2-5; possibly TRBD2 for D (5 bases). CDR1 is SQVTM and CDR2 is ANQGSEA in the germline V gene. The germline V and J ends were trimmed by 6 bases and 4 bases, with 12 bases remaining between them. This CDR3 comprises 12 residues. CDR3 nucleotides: TGCAGCGTCTCCGGGGAAGCAGAGACCCAGTACTTC. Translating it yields CSVSGEAETQYF.

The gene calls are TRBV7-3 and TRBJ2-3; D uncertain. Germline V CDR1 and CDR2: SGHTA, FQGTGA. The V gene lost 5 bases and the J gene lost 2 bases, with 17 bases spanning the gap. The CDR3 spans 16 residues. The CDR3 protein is CASSPRRREATDTQYF. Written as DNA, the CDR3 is TGTGCCAGCAGCCCCCGCAGGCGAGAGGCCACAGATACGCAGTATTTT.

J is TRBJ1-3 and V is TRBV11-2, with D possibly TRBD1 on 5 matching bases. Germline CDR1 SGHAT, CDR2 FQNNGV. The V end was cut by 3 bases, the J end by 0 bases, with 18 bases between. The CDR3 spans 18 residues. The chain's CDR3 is CASSLLMGGRFSGNTIYF. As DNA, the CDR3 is TGTGCCAGCAGCTTGCTCATGGGGGGGAGATTCTCTGGAAACACCATATATTTT.

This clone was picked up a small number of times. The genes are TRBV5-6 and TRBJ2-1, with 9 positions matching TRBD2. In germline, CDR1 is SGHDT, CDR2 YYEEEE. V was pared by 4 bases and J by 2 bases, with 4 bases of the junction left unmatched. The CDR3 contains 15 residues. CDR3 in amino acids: CASSHLAGAYNEQFF. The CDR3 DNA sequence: TGTGCCAGCAGCCACTTAGCGGGGGCCTACAATGAGCAGTTCTTC.

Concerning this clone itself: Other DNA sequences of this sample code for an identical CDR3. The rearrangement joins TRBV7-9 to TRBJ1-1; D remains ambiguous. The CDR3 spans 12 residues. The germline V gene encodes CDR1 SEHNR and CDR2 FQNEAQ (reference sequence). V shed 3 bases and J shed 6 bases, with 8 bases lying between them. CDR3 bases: TGTGCCAGCAGCTTGGGGTCCGCTGAAGCTTTCTTT. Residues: CASSLGSAEAFF.

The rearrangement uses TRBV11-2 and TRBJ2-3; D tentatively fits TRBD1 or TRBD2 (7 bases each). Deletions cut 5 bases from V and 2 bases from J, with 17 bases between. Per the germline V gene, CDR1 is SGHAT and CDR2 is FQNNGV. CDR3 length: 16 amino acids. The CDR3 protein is CASSPQGGSFTDTQYF. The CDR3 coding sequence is TGTGCCAGCAGCCCCCAGGGGGGGTCGTTCACAGATACGCAGTATTTT.

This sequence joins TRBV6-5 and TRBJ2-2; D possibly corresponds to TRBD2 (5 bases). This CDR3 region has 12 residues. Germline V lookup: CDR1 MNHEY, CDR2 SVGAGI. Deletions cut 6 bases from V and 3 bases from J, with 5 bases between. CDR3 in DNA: TGTGCCAGCAGGGACTACACCGGGGAGCTGTTTTTT. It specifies CASRDYTGELFF.

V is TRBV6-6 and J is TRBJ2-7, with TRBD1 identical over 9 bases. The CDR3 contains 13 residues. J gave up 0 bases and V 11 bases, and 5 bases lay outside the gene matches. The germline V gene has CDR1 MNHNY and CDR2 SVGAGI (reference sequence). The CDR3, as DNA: TGTGCCGCCGGGACAGGGAGCTCCTACGAGCAGTACTTC. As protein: CAAGTGSSYEQYF.

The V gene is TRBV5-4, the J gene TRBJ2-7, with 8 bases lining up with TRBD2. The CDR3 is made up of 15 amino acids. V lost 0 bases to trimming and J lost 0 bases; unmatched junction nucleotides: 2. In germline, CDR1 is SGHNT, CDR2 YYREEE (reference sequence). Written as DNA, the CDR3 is TGTGCCAGCAGCTTGGCGGGGGGGAGCTCCTACGAGCAGTACTTC. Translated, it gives CASSLAGGSSYEQYF.